This T cell receptor (beta chain) stems from a study of identical twins. A universal primer site was created by template switching, with the cDNA bearing unique molecular identifiers. TCRdb independently ran MiXCR on the 5' RACE reads; one entry per CDR3 protein. The repertoire holds just over 450,000 distinct CDR3 sequences, with over 12% as singletons. V lost 4 bases, J lost 0 bases, and 12 bases lay in between. This CDR3 is built from 16 residues. Per the germline V gene, CDR1 is MNHEY and CDR2 is SVGAGI. This clonotype appeared a few times. The same sample was also used in a study of yellow fever vaccine responses in identical twins.

The sample was CD4+ T cells sorted from blood. This receptor was obtained from a woman aged 18 to 35 in good health. The genes are TRBV6-5 and TRBJ2-2; no firm D call. The CDR3 bases are TGTGCCAGCAGTTGGATTGGTCGAGCGAACACCGGGGAGCTGTTTTTT. Its protein product is CASSWIGRANTGELFF.